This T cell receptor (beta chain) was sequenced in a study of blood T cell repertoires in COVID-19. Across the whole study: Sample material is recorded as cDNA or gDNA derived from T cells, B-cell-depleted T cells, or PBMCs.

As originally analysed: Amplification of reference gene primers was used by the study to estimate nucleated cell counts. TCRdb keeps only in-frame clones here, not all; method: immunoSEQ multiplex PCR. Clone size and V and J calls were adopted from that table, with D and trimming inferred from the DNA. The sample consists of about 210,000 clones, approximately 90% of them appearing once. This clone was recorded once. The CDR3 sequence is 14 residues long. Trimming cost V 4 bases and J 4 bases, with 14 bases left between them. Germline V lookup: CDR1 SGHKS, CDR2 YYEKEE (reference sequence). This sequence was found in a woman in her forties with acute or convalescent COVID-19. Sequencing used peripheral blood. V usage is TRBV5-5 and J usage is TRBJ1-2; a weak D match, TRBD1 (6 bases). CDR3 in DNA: TGTGCCAGCAGCCCTGGGAGGGGGGCCTATGGCTACACCTTC. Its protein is CASSPGRGAYGYTF.